The sequence of this T cell receptor beta chain was determined in a study of T cells after yellow fever vaccination. The CDR3 length is 15 residues. Trimming took 2 bases from V and 5 from J; bases not matched to a gene: 6. Germline lookup yields CDR1 LNHDA and CDR2 SQIVND (reference sequence). This clonotype has only a few counts. Via MiXCR, TCRdb re-called the 5' RACE reads, giving one row per CDR3 protein. The sample lists a few hundred thousand distinct CDR3 sequences; around a tenth were seen once. The specimen was PBMCs, collected on the day of the first yellow fever vaccination. This receptor was taken from a man aged 18 to 30 who received the YFV17D yellow fever vaccine. The chain recombines TRBV19 with TRBJ2-3; 8 nucleotides line up with TRBD2. CDR3 nucleotides: TGTGCCAGTAGTATAAGTAGCGGGAATCGAGATACGCAGTATTTT. Amino acid sequence: CASSISSGNRDTQYF.